This T cell receptor beta chain stems from a study of T cells in Graves' hyperthyroidism and ophthalmopathy (dated by TCRdb to about 2019). Describing the broader study: Peripheral blood was collected at initial diagnosis, before any treatment. To identify TCR V-J signatures that set the groups apart, the researchers used a discovery cohort of 95 to 100 patients, made up of roughly 40 with Graves' ophthalmopathy and 57 with stable Graves' hyperthyroidism. Whether ophthalmopathy could be predicted prospectively was tested in an independent validation cohort made up of under 20 hyperthyroidism patients plus 17 patients who later progressed to ophthalmopathy. The 100 discovery patients were randomly divided into training and test sets at a 7:3 ratio. In addition, the study compared T-cell repertoires in thyroid tissue and in blood from six Graves' hyperthyroidism patients. After sampling, hyperthyroidism patients received methimazole starting at 30 mg daily, and ophthalmopathy patients received high-dose intravenous methylprednisolone. According to the paper, TCR Vbeta CDR3 sequencing was carried out on more than 120 peripheral blood samples, which came from more than 40 ophthalmopathy, approximately 72 hyperthyroidism and around 17 progressor patients. Overall results and qualifications from the work: In validation, the model predicted progression to ophthalmopathy a median of roughly 6.1 months before onset, with roughly 71% sensitivity and nearly 75% specificity. In cross-validation, a model built on a 13 V-J signature told ophthalmopathy apart from stable hyperthyroidism with just under 90% sensitivity and approximately 81% specificity, and in testing the same model reached 80%/75%. Most expanded thyroid clonotypes (frequency above 0.001) were also detected in blood, a finding suggesting that blood repertoires may reflect thyroid immune responses. Sample size was not statistically predetermined, and blinding of investigators to group allocation was not performed.

This clonotype was found many times. Its antigen target is currently unknown. Base qualities are missing; no much larger clone stands one base away. TCR beta CDR3 regions were amplified from RNA transcripts. The TCR CDR3 was subjected to a first round of RT-PCR using the HTBI primer set and the Qiagen OneStep RT-PCR kit. Libraries were constructed in a second round of multiplex PCR, after which size selection and purification were carried out. The libraries were sequenced on an Illumina HiSeq2000 using paired-end 100 bp reads. The source study handled its data this way. Raw data were processed with SOAPnuke, discarding reads with adapters, uncalled bases, mean Phred below 15, or no exact constant-primer or identifier match. COPE v1.2.5 was used to merge high-quality paired reads, and clonotypes were defined as unique nucleotide sequences. MiTCR v1.1 was used to align clonotypes to the IMGT TRBV, TRBD and TRBJ reference segments. Analysis was restricted to V-J combinations with a frequency above 0.0001, which covered 99.2% of repertoires. The TCS score was defined as the ratio of F50 (clonal expansion) to E x V (chaos), calculated using BLOSUM62-based TCRdist between CDR3 peptides within each V-J. Welch's t-statistics and random forest reduced around 510 V-J features to fewer than 15, which were used in a naive Bayes classifier (R e1071). The public reads were run again by TCRdb, first through fastp at Q25 and then through MiXCR, and only productive beta chains were kept. Rows merge per CDR3 protein into single entries with the most common DNA and genes. It is TCRdb's table, rather than the study itself, that gives the V and J calls and clone size. The sample profile shows approximately 600,000 distinct CDR3 sequences; about 15% of them were found once. More than 4.5% of the sample is taken by the ten largest.

The germline V gene encodes CDR1 KGHDR and CDR2 SFDVKD. V lost 7 bases and J lost 1 base; the stretch between them is 6 bases long. From the cysteine up to the phenylalanine, the CDR3 has a length of 12 residues. Solely the CDR3 DNA is kept, with 36 bases framed from the first base. Hyperthyroidism patients were newly diagnosed, had a disease duration of under 2 months, and were aged 18 to 65 years. Any patient with an uncontrolled infection, another autoimmune disease, pregnancy or lactation was excluded. Clinical symptoms, serum thyroxine and TRAb, thyroid ultrasound, and orbital computed tomography formed the basis for the diagnoses. Blood from progressor patients was drawn when they were first diagnosed with hyperthyroidism, before any ophthalmopathy symptoms appeared. Ficoll-Paque density gradient centrifugation was used to isolate PBMCs from under 11 ml of fresh peripheral blood. Progressor patients were first diagnosed with Graves' hyperthyroidism and then developed ophthalmopathy during follow-up. Total RNA was extracted using Trizol reagent, and RNA quality was assessed on an Agilent 2100 Bioanalyzer.

The TCR sequence derives from a woman aged 25 to 39 with Graves' hyperthyroidism that later progressed to Graves' ophthalmopathy. Sample: blood. The sequence joins TRBV24-1 to TRBJ1-1; the D gene remains uncertain. The nucleotides read TGTGCCACCAGATCCAGGAACACTGAAGCTTTCTTT. This encodes CATRSRNTEAFF.